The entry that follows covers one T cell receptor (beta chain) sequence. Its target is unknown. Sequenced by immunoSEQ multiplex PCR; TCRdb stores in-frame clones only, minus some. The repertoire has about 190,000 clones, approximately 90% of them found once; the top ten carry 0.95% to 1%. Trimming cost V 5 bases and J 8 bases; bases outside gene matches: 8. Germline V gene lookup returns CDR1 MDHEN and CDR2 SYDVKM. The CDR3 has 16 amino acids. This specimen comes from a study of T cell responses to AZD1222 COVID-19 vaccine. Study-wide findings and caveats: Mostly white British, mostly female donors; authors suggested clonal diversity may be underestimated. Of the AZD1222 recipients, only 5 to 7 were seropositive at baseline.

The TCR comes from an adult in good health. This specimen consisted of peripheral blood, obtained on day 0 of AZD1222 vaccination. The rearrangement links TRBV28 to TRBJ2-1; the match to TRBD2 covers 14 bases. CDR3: CASSMGLAGVTDEQFF. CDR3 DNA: TGTGCCAGCAGTATGGGACTAGCGGGAGTTACCGATGAGCAGTTCTTC.